One and the same sample provided the 25 T cell receptor beta chains below, sequenced in a study of blood T cell repertoires in COVID-19. The method was immunoSEQ multiplex PCR; TCRdb's version includes in-frame clones alone and lacks a portion of them. The sample shows about 280,000 clones, around 84% of them seen only once. The sequencing sample was made of PBMCs or T cells enriched from blood (not recorded which). These receptors all stem from a man aged 35-49 years who had been exposed to COVID-19.

The chain links TRBV4-1 to TRBJ1-2; 10 positions agree with TRBD1. The CDR3 covers 16 residues. With V trimmed by 3 bases and J by 1 base, 5 bases remained unmatched. Germline V gives CDR1 MGHRA, CDR2 YSYEKL. CDR3 amino acids: CASSQDRGALNYGYTF. CDR3 bases: TGCGCCAGCAGCCAGGACAGGGGGGCGCTTAACTATGGCTACACCTTC.

CDR3 residues: CAIGRGVAEAFF. The CDR3 DNA sequence: TGTGCCATTGGGAGGGGGGTAGCTGAAGCTTTCTTT. The rearrangement uses TRBV6-5 and TRBJ1-1; perhaps TRBD1 as D (6 bases). Germline CDR1 and CDR2: MNHEY and SVGAGI. This CDR3 contains 12 residues. Trimming took 10 bases from V and 6 from J, leaving 15 bases between them.

The chain uses TRBV28 and TRBJ2-1; possibly TRBD2 for D (5 bases). CDR1 is MDHEN and CDR2 is SYDVKM in the germline V gene. The CDR3 extends over 13 amino acids. The V end lost 7 bases, the J end lost 4 bases, and 11 bases lay between the germline ends. The CDR3 reads CASIGVGYNEQFF. CDR3 coding DNA: TGTGCCAGCATCGGGGTAGGTTACAATGAGCAGTTCTTC.

The chain has TRBV5-8 and TRBJ1-2, with 8 nucleotides matching TRBD1. CDR1 and CDR2 (germline): SGHTS, YDEGEE. V lost 2 bases to trimming and J lost 8 bases; unmatched junction nucleotides: 5. CDR3 length: 13 amino acids. CDR3 sequence reads: CASSFRTGLGYTF. Written as DNA, the CDR3 is TGTGCCAGCAGCTTCCGGACAGGGCTGGGCTACACCTTC. The full variable domain, rest sourced from reference TRBV5-8 and TRBJ1-2, is EAGVTQSPTHLIKTRGQQATLRCSPISGHTSVYWYQQALGLGLQFLLWYDEGEERNRGNFPPRFSGRQFPNYSSELNVNALELEDSALYLCASSFRTGLGYTFGSGTRLTVV.

J is TRBJ2-1 and V is TRBV10-1; possibly TRBD2 for D (5 bases). V was trimmed by 3 bases and J by 1 base, leaving 10 bases between them. The germline V gene encodes CDR1 WNHNN and CDR2 SYGVQD (reference sequence). The CDR3 contains 15 residues. For the CDR3, the DNA is TGCGCCAGCAGTGAAGGGAGTGAGTCCTACAATGAGCAGTTCTTC. Translation: CASSEGSESYNEQFF.

The chain uses TRBV7-8 and TRBJ2-4; 8 nucleotides match TRBD1. The V gene end was trimmed by 8 bases and the J gene end by 7 bases; junction bases not matched to a gene: 13. The germline CDR1 and CDR2 sequences are SGHVS and FQNEAQ. CDR3 length equals 15 residues. The CDR3 DNA sequence: TGTGCCAGCCTTAAGGACAGGGCCGGTACGAACATTCAGTACTTC. It codes for CASLKDRAGTNIQYF.

The chain is built from TRBV11-2 and TRBJ2-7, with 8 nucleotides matching TRBD1. The V and J ends lost 4 bases and 6 bases, in that order; junction bases with no gene match: 2. The CDR3 sequence is 12 residues long. CDR1 and CDR2 (germline): SGHAT, FQNNGV. For the CDR3, the DNA is TGTGCCAGCAGCTCAGGGGGCGGCGAGCAGTACTTC. It yields the protein CASSSGGGEQYF.

This rearrangement joins TRBV7-2 to TRBJ2-1; a weak D match, TRBD2 (5 bases). The CDR3 runs 13 residues. Trimming took 1 base from V and 9 from J, leaving 10 bases between them. Germline loops: CDR1 SGHTA, CDR2 FQGNSA. CDR3 DNA: TGTGCCAGCAGCTTAGGTCTGGCGGGTGAGCAGTTCTTC. This codes for CASSLGLAGEQFF.

This chain joins TRBV18 and TRBJ2-2; no reliable D call. Germline-derived CDR1 and CDR2 are KGHSH and LQKENI. Trimming left V 3 bases short and J 4 bases short, with 3 bases between. The CDR3 has 12 amino acids. CDR3 nucleotides: TGTGCCAGCTCACCCGGCACCGGGGAGCTGTTTTTT. Encoded protein: CASSPGTGELFF. Based on the CDR3 plus reference TRBV18 and TRBJ2-2, the full variable domain is NAGVMQNPRHLVRRRGQEARLRCSPMKGHSHVYWYRQLPEEGLKFMVYLQKENIIDESGMPKERFSAEFPKEGPSILRIQQVVRGDSAAYFCASSPGTGELFFGEGSRLTVL.

The chain recombines TRBV3-1 (or the pseudogene TRBV3-2) with TRBJ1-6, with D perhaps matching TRBD1 (6 bases). The V end was cut by 6 bases, the J end by 5 bases, with 11 bases between. The CDR3 runs to 14 residues. The germline V gene has CDR1 LGHDT and CDR2 YNNKEL (reference sequence). The CDR3 sequence: CASSQGIDNSPLHF. CDR3 DNA: TGTGCCAGCAGTCAGGGGATCGATAATTCACCCCTCCACTTT.

This clone was counted at least ten times. This chain uses TRBV6-5 with TRBJ2-7; TRBD2 agrees at 8 bases. The CDR3 spans 15 residues. Looked up from germline, CDR1 is MNHEY and CDR2 is SVGAGI. Trimming took 2 bases from V and 3 from J; bases not matched to a gene: 6. The CDR3 nucleotides are TGTGCCAGCAGTTACCCCGGGAGGGCCGGCTACGAGCAGTACTTC. Translation: CASSYPGRAGYEQYF.

The chain joins TRBV2 to TRBJ2-3; D perhaps matches TRBD1 (5 bases). This CDR3 region has 14 residues. Trimming stripped 11 bases from V and 2 bases from J, with 17 bases between. Germline lookup yields CDR1 SNHLY and CDR2 FYNNEI. CDR3 DNA: TGTGCCCTGCAAAAGGGGCAGATCACAGATACGCAGTATTTT. This encodes CALQKGQITDTQYF.

V usage is TRBV6-4 and J usage is TRBJ2-2, with 7 bases lining up with TRBD1. V lost 2 bases, J lost 6 bases, and 0 bases stayed unmatched. CDR1 is MRHNA and CDR2 is SNTAGT in the germline V gene. The length of the CDR3 is 13 residues. The CDR3 DNA follows: TGTGCCAGCAGTGACGGACAGGCCGGGGAGCTGTTTTTT. Translation: CASSDGQAGELFF.

The V and J genes are TRBV11-3 and TRBJ1-1; D is perhaps TRBD1 (5 bases). Trimming pared 1 base from V and 2 bases from J, leaving 14 bases between. Germline V gene lookup returns CDR1 SGHNT and CDR2 YENEEA. This CDR3 is built from 16 residues. CDR3 sequence reads: CASSLGSPGTNTEAFF. Here the CDR3 DNA reads TGTGCCAGCAGCTTAGGAAGCCCCGGGACTAACACTGAAGCTTTCTTT.

This chain joins TRBV20-1 and TRBJ2-7; D gene ambiguous. The CDR3 runs 15 residues. Germline V gives CDR1 DFQATT, CDR2 SNEGSKA (reference sequence). V was shortened by 3 bases and J by 4 bases, with 19 bases between the two germline ends. As DNA, the CDR3 is TGCAGTGCTAGTATTCATCGAAAAGAGCCATACGAGCAGTACTTC. Encoded protein: CSASIHRKEPYEQYF.

V usage is TRBV10-2 and J usage is TRBJ2-5; 9 bases align to TRBD1. The CDR3 is 14 amino acids. J lost 6 bases, V lost 7 bases, and 9 bases had no gene match. Looked up from germline, CDR1 is WSHSY and CDR2 is SAAADI. CDR3 nucleotide sequence: TGCGCCAGCAAGGGGTGGGACAGGGCAAAGACCCAGTACTTC. Translation gives CASKGWDRAKTQYF.

The CDR3, as DNA: TGTGCCAGCAGCTTGGGTGGGAGGGCCTCGAATGAGCAGTTCTTC. The encoded protein is CASSLGGRASNEQFF. The chain is built from TRBV5-4 and TRBJ2-1; 7 nucleotides align to TRBD2. Trimming took 0 bases from V and 7 from J; bases not matched to a gene: 7. Germline V gene sequence: CDR1 SGHNT, CDR2 YYREEE (reference sequence). The CDR3 loop spans 15 amino acids.

The chain is built from TRBV19 and TRBJ2-7, with a possible D match to TRBD1 (5 bases). This CDR3 has 16 residues. CDR1 is LNHDA and CDR2 is SQIVND in the germline V gene (reference sequence). The germline V and J ends were trimmed by 3 bases and 3 bases, with 18 bases remaining between them. The CDR3 region has the DNA TGTGCCAGTAGTATCCGTTCAGGGAACCTACGCTACGAGCAGTACTTC. Protein sequence: CASSIRSGNLRYEQYF.

Only one count was recorded for this clone. The CDR3 coding sequence is TGCGCCAGCAGAGAGACAGGGGAAAATCAGCCCCAGCATTTT. Translated: CASRETGENQPQHF. This rearrangement joins TRBV4-1 to TRBJ1-5; 8 nucleotides align to TRBD1. Per germline, CDR1 MGHRA and CDR2 YSYEKL. Losses at the gene ends were 6 bases for V and 4 bases for J; bases not matched to a gene: 5. CDR3 size: 14 residues.

The genes are TRBV3-1 (or the pseudogene TRBV3-2) and TRBJ2-1, with D possibly being TRBD2 (5 bases). Germline V gene data show CDR1 as LGHDT and CDR2 as YNNKEL (reference sequence). V was shortened by 3 bases and J by 7 bases, with 19 bases between the two germline ends. The CDR3 totals 16 residues. The CDR3 DNA sequence: TGTGCCAGCAGCCAGGTTTCTAGGACTCTGGGGAATGAGCAGTTCTTC. Its protein product is CASSQVSRTLGNEQFF.

This chain joins TRBV3-1 (or the pseudogene TRBV3-2) and TRBJ2-5; no reliable D call. V lost 1 base and J 3 bases, leaving 6 bases between the germline ends. Germline V gives CDR1 LGHDT, CDR2 YNNKEL (reference sequence). The CDR3 covers 13 residues. CDR3 in amino acids: CASSQGLEETQYF. The CDR3 DNA reads TGTGCCAGCAGCCAAGGGCTAGAAGAGACCCAGTACTTC.

The table lists this clone with a few counts. The chain recombines TRBV5-1 with TRBJ1-2; a weak D match, TRBD1 (5 bases). CDR3 size: 14 residues. CDR1 is SGHRS and CDR2 is YFSETQ in the germline V gene. V lost 2 bases, J lost 3 bases, and 11 bases lay in between. CDR3 region: CASSFQGSDYGYTF. CDR3 bases: TGCGCCAGCAGCTTTCAGGGAAGTGACTATGGCTACACCTTC. Combining the CDR3 with reference TRBV5-1 and TRBJ1-2 gives the whole variable domain KAGVTQTPRYLIKTRGQQVTLSCSPISGHRSVSWYQQTPGQGLQFLFEYFSETQRNKGNFPGRFSGRQFSNSRSEMNVSTLELGDSALYLCASSFQGSDYGYTFGSGTRLTVV.

This sequence joins TRBV5-1 and TRBJ2-7; tentatively, D is TRBD2 (7 bases). The CDR3 sequence is 16 residues long. Germline loops: CDR1 SGHRS, CDR2 YFSETQ. Trimming removed 4 bases at V and 4 bases at J, with 21 bases between. CDR3 sequence: CASSEDLGGRRYEQYF. DNA for the CDR3: TGCGCCAGCAGCGAGGATCTCGGGGGGCGGAGGTACGAGCAGTACTTC.

This clone was found once. The chain has TRBV7-9 and TRBJ1-2; 7 bases map to TRBD1. Trimming cost V 6 bases and J 3 bases; bases outside gene matches: 4. This CDR3 has 13 residues. Germline V gene lookup returns CDR1 SEHNR and CDR2 FQNEAQ (reference sequence). CDR3 coding DNA: TGTGCCAGCAGGCCGGGGACAGACTATGGCTACACCTTC. Amino acids: CASRPGTDYGYTF. Full variable domain (missing parts from reference TRBV7-9 and TRBJ1-2): DTGVSQNPRHKITKRGQNVTFRCDPISEHNRLYWYRQTLGQGPEFLTYFQNEAQLEKSRLLSDRFSAERPKGSFSTLEIQRTEQGDSAMYLCASRPGTDYGYTFGSGTRLTVV.

The chain has TRBV10-3 and TRBJ1-1; D gene unclear. The germline V gene has CDR1 ENHRY and CDR2 SYGVKD. The CDR3 has 15 amino acids. Between the trimmed V and J ends, which lost 6 bases and 6 bases, there was a span of 20 bases. The CDR3 sequence: CAISGGVLRVSEAFF. CDR3 DNA sequence: TGTGCCATCAGCGGCGGGGTTCTGAGGGTTTCTGAAGCTTTCTTT.